The clone carrying this T cell receptor (beta chain) was detected many times. Losses at the gene ends were 5 bases for V and 12 bases for J; bases not matched to a gene: 3. Germline CDR1 SGHAT, CDR2 FQNNGV. The CDR3 runs to 11 residues. From the RT-PCR reads, TCRdb called clonotypes with MiXCR, one entry per CDR3 protein. The sample consists of approximately 720,000 distinct CDR3 sequences, 14% of them appearing once. Sequenced material: memory CD4+ T cells from blood. The receptor was derived from a female donor in good health, serving as a healthy control. The chain couples TRBV11-2 to TRBJ2-1, with 8 positions matching TRBD2. CDR3 nucleotide sequence: TGTGCCAGCAGCCAAACTAGCGGGCAGTTCTTC. Protein sequence: CASSQTSGQFF.